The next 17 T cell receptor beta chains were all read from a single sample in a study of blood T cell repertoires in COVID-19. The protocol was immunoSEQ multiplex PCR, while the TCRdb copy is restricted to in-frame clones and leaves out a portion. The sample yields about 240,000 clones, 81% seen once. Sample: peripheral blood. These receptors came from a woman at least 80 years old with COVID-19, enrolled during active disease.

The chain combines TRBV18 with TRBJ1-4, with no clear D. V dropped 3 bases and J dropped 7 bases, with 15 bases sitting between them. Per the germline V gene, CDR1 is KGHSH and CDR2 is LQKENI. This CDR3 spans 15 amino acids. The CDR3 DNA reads TGTGCCAGCTCACCCCGGGAACAATGGCCTGAAAAACTGTTTTTT. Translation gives CASSPREQWPEKLFF.

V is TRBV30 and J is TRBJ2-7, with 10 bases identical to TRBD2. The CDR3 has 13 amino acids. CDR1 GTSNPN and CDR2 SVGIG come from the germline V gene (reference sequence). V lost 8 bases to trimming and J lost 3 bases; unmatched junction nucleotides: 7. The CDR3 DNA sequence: TGTGCCGGCTCTAGCGGGGGATACTACGAGCAGTACTTC. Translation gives CAGSSGGYYEQYF. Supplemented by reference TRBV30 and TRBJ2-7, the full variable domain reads SQTIHQWPATLVQPVGSPLSLECTVEGTSNPNLYWYRQAAGRGLQLLFYSVGIGQISSEVPQNLSASRPQDRQFILSSKKLLLSDSGFYLCAGSSGGYYEQYFGPGTRLTVT.

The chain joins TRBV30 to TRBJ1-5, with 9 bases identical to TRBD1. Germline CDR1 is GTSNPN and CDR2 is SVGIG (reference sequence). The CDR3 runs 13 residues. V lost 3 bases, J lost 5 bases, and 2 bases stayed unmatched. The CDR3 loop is CAWRGTGHQPQHF. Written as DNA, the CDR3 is TGTGCCTGGAGGGGGACAGGGCATCAGCCCCAGCATTTT.

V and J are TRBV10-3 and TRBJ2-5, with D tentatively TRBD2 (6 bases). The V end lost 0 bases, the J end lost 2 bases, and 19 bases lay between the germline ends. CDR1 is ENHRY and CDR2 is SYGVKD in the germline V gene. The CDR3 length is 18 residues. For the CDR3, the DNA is TGTGCCATCAGTGAGTCAGCGGCGCCGGGCGGAGGGCAAGAGACCCAGTACTTC. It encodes CAISESAAPGGGQETQYF.

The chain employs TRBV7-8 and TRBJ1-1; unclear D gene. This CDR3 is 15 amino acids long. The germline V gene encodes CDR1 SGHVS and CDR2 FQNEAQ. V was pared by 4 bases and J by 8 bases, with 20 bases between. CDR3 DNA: TGTGCCAGCAGCTCACGAGAGGCACAAGCTCAAGAAGCTTTCTTT. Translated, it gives CASSSREAQAQEAFF.

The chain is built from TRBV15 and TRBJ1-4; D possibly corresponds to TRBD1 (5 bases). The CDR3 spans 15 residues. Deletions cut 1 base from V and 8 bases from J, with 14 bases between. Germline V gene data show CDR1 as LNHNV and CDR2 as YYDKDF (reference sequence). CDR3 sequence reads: CATSRAGGYVEKLFF. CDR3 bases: TGTGCCACCAGCAGAGCGGGGGGTTATGTGGAAAAACTGTTTTTT. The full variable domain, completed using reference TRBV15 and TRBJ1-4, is DAMVIQNPRYQVTQFGKPVTLSCSQTLNHNVMYWYQQKSSQAPKLLFHYYDKDFNNEADTPDNFQSRRPNTSFCFLDIRSPGLGDTAMYLCATSRAGGYVEKLFFGSGTQLSVL.

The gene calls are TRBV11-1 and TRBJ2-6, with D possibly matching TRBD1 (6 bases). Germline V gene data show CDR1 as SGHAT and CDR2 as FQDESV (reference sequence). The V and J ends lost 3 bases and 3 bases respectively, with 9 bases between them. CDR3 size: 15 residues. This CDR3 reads CASSLQGSGANVLTF. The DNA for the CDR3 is TGTGCCAGCAGCTTGCAGGGGAGTGGGGCCAACGTCCTGACTTTC.

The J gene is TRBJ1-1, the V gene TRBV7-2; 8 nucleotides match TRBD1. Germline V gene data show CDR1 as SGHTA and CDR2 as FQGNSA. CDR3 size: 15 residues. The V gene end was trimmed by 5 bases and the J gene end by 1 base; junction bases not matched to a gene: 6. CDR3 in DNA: TGTGCCAGCAGCCCTCGACAGGGGTGGAACACTGAAGCTTTCTTT. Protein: CASSPRQGWNTEAFF.

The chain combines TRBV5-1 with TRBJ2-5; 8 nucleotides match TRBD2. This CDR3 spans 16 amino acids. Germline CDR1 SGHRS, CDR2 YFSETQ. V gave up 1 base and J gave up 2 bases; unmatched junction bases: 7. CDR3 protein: CASSLPGGATQETQYF. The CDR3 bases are TGCGCCAGCAGCTTGCCGGGAGGGGCCACACAAGAGACCCAGTACTTC.

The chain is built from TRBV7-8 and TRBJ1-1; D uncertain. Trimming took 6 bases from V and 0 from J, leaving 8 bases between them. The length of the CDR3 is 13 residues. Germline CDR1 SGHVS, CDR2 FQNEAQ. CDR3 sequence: CASRAGMNTEAFF. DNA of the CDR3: TGTGCCAGCAGAGCGGGGATGAACACTGAAGCTTTCTTT. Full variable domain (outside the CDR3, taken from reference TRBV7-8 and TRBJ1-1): GAGVSQSPRYKVAKRGQDVALRCDPISGHVSLFWYQQALGQGPEFLTYFQNEAQLDKSGLPSDRFFAERPEGSVSTLKIQRTQQEDSAVYLCASRAGMNTEAFFGQGTRLTVV.

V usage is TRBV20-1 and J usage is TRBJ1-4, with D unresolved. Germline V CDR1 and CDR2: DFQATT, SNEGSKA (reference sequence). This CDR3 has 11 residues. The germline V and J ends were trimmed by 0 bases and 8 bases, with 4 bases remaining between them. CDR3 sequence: CSARDQEKLFF. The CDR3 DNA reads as TGCAGTGCTAGAGATCAGGAAAAACTGTTTTTT.

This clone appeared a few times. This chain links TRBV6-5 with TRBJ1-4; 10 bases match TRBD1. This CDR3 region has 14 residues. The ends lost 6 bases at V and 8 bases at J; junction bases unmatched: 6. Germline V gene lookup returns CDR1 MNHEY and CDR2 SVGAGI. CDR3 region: CASRRTGGREKLFF. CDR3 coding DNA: TGTGCCAGCAGAAGGACAGGGGGGAGGGAAAAACTGTTTTTT.

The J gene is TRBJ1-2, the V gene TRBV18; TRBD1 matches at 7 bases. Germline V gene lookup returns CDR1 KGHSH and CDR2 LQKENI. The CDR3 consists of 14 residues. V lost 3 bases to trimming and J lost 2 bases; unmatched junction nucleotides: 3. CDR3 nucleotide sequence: TGTGCCAGCTCACCTTTGGGACAGAACTATGGCTACACCTTC. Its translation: CASSPLGQNYGYTF.

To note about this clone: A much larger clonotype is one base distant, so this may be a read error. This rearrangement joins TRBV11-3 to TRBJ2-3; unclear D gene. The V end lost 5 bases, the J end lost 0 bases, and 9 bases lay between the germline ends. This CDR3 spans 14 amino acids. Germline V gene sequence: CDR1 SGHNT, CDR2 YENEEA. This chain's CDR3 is CASSPGGSTDTQYF. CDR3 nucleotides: TGTGCCAGCAGCCCCGGCGGTAGCACAGATACGCAGTATTTT.

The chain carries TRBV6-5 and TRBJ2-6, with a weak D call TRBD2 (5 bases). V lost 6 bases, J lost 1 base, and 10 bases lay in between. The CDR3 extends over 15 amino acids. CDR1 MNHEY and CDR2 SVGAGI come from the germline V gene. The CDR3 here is CASSDGGSGANVLTF. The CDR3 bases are TGTGCCAGCAGCGACGGCGGGTCTGGGGCCAACGTCCTGACTTTC.

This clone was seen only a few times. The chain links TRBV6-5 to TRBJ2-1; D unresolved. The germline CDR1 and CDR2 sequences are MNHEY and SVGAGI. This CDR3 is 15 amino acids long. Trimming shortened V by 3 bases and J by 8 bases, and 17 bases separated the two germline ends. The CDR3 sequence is CASSYRIGRSHEQFF. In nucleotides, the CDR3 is TGTGCCAGCAGTTATAGAATCGGCAGGTCGCATGAGCAGTTCTTC.

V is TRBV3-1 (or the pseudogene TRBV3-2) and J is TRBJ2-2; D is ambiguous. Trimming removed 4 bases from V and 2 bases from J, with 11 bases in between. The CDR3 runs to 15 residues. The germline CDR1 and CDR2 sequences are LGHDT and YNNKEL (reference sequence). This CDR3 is CASSRREVNTGELFF. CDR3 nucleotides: TGTGCCAGCAGCCGGAGAGAGGTAAACACCGGGGAGCTGTTTTTT.